This paragraph reports one T cell receptor (beta chain). The sample belongs to a study of T cell changes during pregnancy in multiple sclerosis. Measured with immunoSEQ multiplex PCR; TCRdb has only the in-frame clones, and not every one. The sample consists of more than 40,000 clones, approximately 91% of them appearing once. This sample comprised CD8+ T cells from peripheral blood mononuclear cells, obtained in the third trimester of pregnancy. This TCR was sampled from a female donor with multiple sclerosis, enrolled in a pregnancy study.

CDR3: CASSGQGYSNYGYTF. DNA of the CDR3: TGTGCCAGCAGCGGGCAGGGTTATTCTAACTATGGCTACACCTTC. J is TRBJ1-2 and V is TRBV9; possibly TRBD1 for D (5 bases). The CDR3 contains 15 residues. V was clipped by 3 bases and J by 0 bases, with 12 bases between them. The germline CDR1 and CDR2 sequences are SGDLS and YYNGEE.